This note documents a single T cell receptor beta chain sequence. The antigen remains unidentified. The data were taken from a study of CD8+CD57+ T cells in acquired aplastic anemia. Study overall: Sorted CD4+ and CD8+ cells yielded DNA averaging about 3.1 ug. Study results and caveats: Fewer than 35 sequences, all CD8+ CDR3, were shared between patients and controls. Statistical testing detected no significant gap in CD8+ Simpson's diversity between patients and controls.

Profiles of TCR beta VDJ and CDR3 were generated from a genomic DNA template. Each CDR3 protein is one row after TCRdb ran MiXCR on the reads. This table holds some 150,000 distinct CDR3 sequences, 70% to 80% found once. CDR1 is DFQATT and CDR2 is SNEGSKA in the germline V gene (reference sequence). The CDR3 loop spans 16 amino acids. V shed 5 bases and J shed 5 bases, with 24 bases lying between them. Those patients picked for sequencing had displayed CD8+CD57+ cell expansion on flow cytometry. V and J are TRBV20-1 and TRBJ1-1; D perhaps matches TRBD1 (5 bases). The receptor comes from a human donor with aplastic anemia. Material for sequencing was sorted CD4+, CD8+, or CD8+CD57+ T cells (not recorded which) from PBMCs. CDR3 residues: CSAQPAGAQSGTEAFF. In DNA, the CDR3 is TGCAGTGCTCAACCCGCCGGGGCCCAAAGTGGGACTGAAGCTTTCTTT.